This paragraph reports one T cell receptor beta chain. The V gene's germline CDR1 is LNHNV and CDR2 YYDKDF (reference sequence). Trimming took 0 bases from V and 6 from J, leaving 12 bases between them. The CDR3 runs to 15 residues. These data are taken from a study of blood T cell repertoires in COVID-19. Study background: Some COVID-19 samples were acute and others convalescent; all came from the United States, Italy and Spain. T cells, B-cell-depleted T cells, or PBMCs supplied cDNA or gDNA.

In the original analysis: Using reference gene primer amplification, nucleated cell counts were estimated. Sequencing was performed with immunoSEQ multiplex PCR; in TCRdb, only in-frame clones are kept and a portion is missing. V and J calls and clone size are those listed in that table; D and trimming were worked out from the DNA. The data contain under 45,000 clones, approximately 90% of them seen just once; the ten biggest clones take up around 25%. The source of this sequence is a woman aged 80 or over in a cohort sampled during active or convalescent COVID-19. Input material: peripheral blood. The chain has TRBV15 and TRBJ1-5; D call uncertain. The CDR3 reads CATSRDPGTGQPQHF. The DNA for the CDR3 is TGTGCCACCAGCAGAGATCCCGGCACGGGTCAGCCCCAGCATTTT.